This T cell receptor (beta chain) was identified in a study of control samples from healthy donors and cancer patients. TCRdb's table, derived via immunoSEQ multiplex PCR, lists solely in-frame clones and lacks some. The data hold more than 75,000 clones, with about 90% observed a single time. The germline V gene has CDR1 SGHRS and CDR2 YFSETQ. V lost 4 bases and J lost 8, with 18 bases in between. This CDR3 contains 15 residues. This clone was recorded once. The sample was PBMCs. This TCR came from an older woman with head and neck cancer. The V gene is TRBV5-1, the J gene TRBJ2-2, with D possibly being TRBD2 (6 bases). Written as DNA, the CDR3 is TGCGCCAGCAGCGTCACGGGACTCCTTTTGGGGGAGCTGTTTTTT. Its protein is CASSVTGLLLGELFF.